This T cell receptor beta chain was documented in a study of siplizumab effects on memory and regulatory T cells. The study, taken as a whole, reports: About 75-95% of proliferating CD4+ or CD8+ clones had no assignable naive or memory phenotype. In unstimulated cells, naive T cells appeared more diverse than memory T cells and seemed major alloresponse contributors. Proliferating Tregs from siplizumab cultures lacked functional confirmation of suppression.

V was trimmed by 3 bases and J by 8 bases, leaving 12 bases between them. This CDR3 is built from 13 residues. Germline V gene lookup returns CDR1 SGDLS and CDR2 YYNGEE. Details on this clone: Its antigen is still unknown.

Sequencing used immunoSEQ multiplex PCR; TCRdb keeps in-frame clones, though not all of them. The sample yields about 97,000 clones, approximately 90% seen once. The V call is TRBV9, the J call TRBJ2-1; TRBD2 is a possible D gene (6 bases). Source material: CD4+ T cells sorted from blood. The clonotype was recovered from a human donor in good health. The CDR3 DNA is TGTGCCAGCAGCGCGTCCGGGAGAGATGAGCAGTTCTTC. Translated: CASSASGRDEQFF.